These 2 T cell receptor beta chains share one sample of origin, sequenced in a study of blood T cells in healthy people across ages. The use of a sample-barcoded 5' primer and a J-beta primer mix characterized a second PCR of roughly 7 to 11 cycles. One entry per CDR3 protein results from TCRdb running MiXCR on the 5' RACE reads. The repertoire holds 1,800,000 or so distinct CDR3 sequences, with 39% as singletons. The sequenced sample consisted of blood. Source of these receptors: a human donor in good health.

The sample holds a few counts of this clonotype. The rearrangement links TRBV6-2 or TRBV6-3 to TRBJ2-7; D not certain. Germline CDR1 reads MNHEY; CDR2 reads SVGEGT. The V and J ends lost 5 bases and 2 bases respectively, with 7 bases between them. This CDR3 is 12 amino acids long. The CDR3 region has the DNA TGTGCCAGCAGTAACACTCCCTACGAGCAGTACTTC. This codes for CASSNTPYEQYF.

A note on this clonotype: Compared with germline, one end of the junction differs, possibly owing to a read error. V usage is TRBV11-2 and J usage is TRBJ2-3; no definite D call. There are 14 residues in the CDR3. Germline V gives CDR1 SGHAT, CDR2 FQNNGV. The CDR3 region is CASSVERVADTQYF. The CDR3 DNA sequence: TGTGCCAGCAGCGTAGAGAGAGTCGCCGATACGCAGTATTTT.